A single sample gave rise to the 8 T cell receptor beta chains below, sequenced in a study of immune characterization of retroperitoneal liposarcoma. TCRdb re-called the PCR reads through MiXCR, storing one row per CDR3 protein. The sample records 15,000 or so distinct CDR3 sequences, around 50% being singletons. The material sequenced was tumor tissue. The receptors originated from a female donor with retroperitoneal liposarcoma.

CDR3 in amino acids: CASSEPGQGNNEQFF. CDR3 coding DNA: TGTGCCAGCAGCGAACCGGGACAGGGGAACAATGAGCAGTTCTTC. The chain combines TRBV6-1 with TRBJ2-1; 10 bases line up with TRBD1. Germline lookup yields CDR1 MNHNS and CDR2 SASEGT. This CDR3 region has 15 residues. J lost 5 bases, V lost 6 bases, and 7 bases had no gene match.

The chain's CDR3 is CASSYELGISPYNEQFF. The CDR3 region has the DNA TGTGCCAGCAGCTACGAACTGGGAATATCTCCCTACAATGAGCAGTTCTTC. V gene TRBV7-6 combines with J gene TRBJ2-1; D is unclear. The CDR3 is 17 residues long. V lost 4 bases and J lost 2, with 18 bases in between. The V gene's germline CDR1 is SGHVS and CDR2 FNYEAQ.

This rearrangement joins TRBV12-3 or TRBV12-4 to TRBJ1-4; possible D gene TRBD1, 5 bases. V dropped 6 bases and J dropped 8 bases, with 7 bases sitting between them. This CDR3 spans 11 amino acids. The CDR3 DNA reads as TGTGCCAGCAGACAGGACGAAAAACTGTTTTTT. Translated: CASRQDEKLFF.

This clonotype was picked up many times. The gene calls are TRBV6-1 and TRBJ2-5; possible D gene TRBD2, 6 bases. Germline lookup yields CDR1 MNHNS and CDR2 SASEGT. The V end was cut by 6 bases, the J end by 11 bases, with 19 bases between. The CDR3 spans 13 residues. The CDR3 nucleotides read TGTGCCAGCAGCACTTTCCGGGGGAATGAGCAGTACTTC. This translates into CASSTFRGNEQYF.

The chain couples TRBV11-3 to TRBJ2-3, with D perhaps matching TRBD2 (6 bases). The germline V gene encodes CDR1 SGHNT and CDR2 YENEEA. This CDR3 is 15 amino acids long. Between the trimmed V and J ends, which lost 5 bases and 3 bases, there was a span of 15 bases. As DNA, the CDR3 is TGTGCCAGCAGCCCCCGCACGGGAGTAACAGATACGCAGTATTTT. This encodes CASSPRTGVTDTQYF.

The CDR3 is CASSSPLASSYNEQFF. The CDR3 DNA reads as TGTGCCAGCAGTTCCCCCCTAGCGAGCTCCTACAATGAGCAGTTCTTC. The chain couples TRBV27 to TRBJ2-1; D might be TRBD2 (6 bases). Trimming removed 4 bases at V and 0 bases at J, with 13 bases between. The CDR3 length is 16 residues. Germline values: CDR1 MNHEY, CDR2 SMNVEV (reference sequence).

This clonotype rates as medium-sized. The rearrangement joins TRBV25-1 to TRBJ2-5; D remains unclear. The end of the DNA is better explained by TRBJ2-7, so the J call may be wrong. Per germline, CDR1 MGHDK and CDR2 SYGVNS. CDR3 size: 12 residues. This CDR3 reads CASSTQAGEQYF. CDR3 coding DNA: TGTGCCAGCAGCACACAAGCCGGCGAGCAGTACTTC.

This clonotype was counted ten times or more. This chain links TRBV12-3 or TRBV12-4 with TRBJ2-6; no clear D gene. The V gene lost 2 bases and the J gene lost 2 bases, with 7 bases spanning the gap. CDR3 length: 15 residues. For the CDR3, the DNA is TGTGCCAGCAGTTTATGGGGTACTGGGGCCAACGTCCTGACTTTC. Translating gives CASSLWGTGANVLTF.